The clone carrying this TCR beta chain was detected only a few times. Its cognate antigen is unknown. Relative to the germline gene, one junction end is altered; a read error may explain this. The sample comes from a study of T cell repertoires in cytomegalovirus infection. Study-wide context: Public TCR beta signature analysis indicated the presence of both CMV infection and matching HLA type. Whole-study findings and limits: HLA-C-restricted CMV clonotypes gave the most frequent clonotype in two of eight donors.

MiXCR, run by TCRdb on the reads, gives a single entry per CDR3 protein. The data hold approximately 180,000 distinct CDR3 sequences, with approximately 17% observed a single time. The CDR3 is made up of 13 amino acids. CDR1 and CDR2 (germline): SGHAT, FQDESV (reference sequence). The sequence came from a human donor in good health (CMV status not recorded). Some clones in this sample may be carry-over from other donors' samples. Sequenced material: CD8+ T cells from PBMCs. The chain carries TRBV11-1 and TRBJ2-2; D is possibly TRBD1 (5 bases). CDR3 sequence (DNA): TGTCCCAGCAGCTTAGGGGTTACCGGGGAGCTGTTTTTT. It specifies CPSSLGVTGELFF.